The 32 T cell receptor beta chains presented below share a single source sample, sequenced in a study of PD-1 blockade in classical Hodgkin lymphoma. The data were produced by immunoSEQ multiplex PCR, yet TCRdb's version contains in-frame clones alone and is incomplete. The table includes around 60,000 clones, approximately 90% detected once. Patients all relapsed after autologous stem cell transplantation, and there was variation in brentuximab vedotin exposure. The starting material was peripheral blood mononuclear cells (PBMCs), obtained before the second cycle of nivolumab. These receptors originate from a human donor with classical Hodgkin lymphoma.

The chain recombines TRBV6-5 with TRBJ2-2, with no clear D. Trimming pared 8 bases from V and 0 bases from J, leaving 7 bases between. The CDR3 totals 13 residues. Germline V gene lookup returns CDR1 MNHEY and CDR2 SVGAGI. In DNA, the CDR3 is TGTGCCAGCCGCCAGACGAACACCGGGGAGCTGTTTTTT. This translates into CASRQTNTGELFF.

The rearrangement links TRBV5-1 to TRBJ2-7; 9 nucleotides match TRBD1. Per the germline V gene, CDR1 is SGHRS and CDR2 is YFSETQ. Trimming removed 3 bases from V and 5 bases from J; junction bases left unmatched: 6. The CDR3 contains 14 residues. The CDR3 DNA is TGCGCCAGCAGCTCGGGACAGGGTAGTGACGAGCAGTACTTC. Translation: CASSSGQGSDEQYF.

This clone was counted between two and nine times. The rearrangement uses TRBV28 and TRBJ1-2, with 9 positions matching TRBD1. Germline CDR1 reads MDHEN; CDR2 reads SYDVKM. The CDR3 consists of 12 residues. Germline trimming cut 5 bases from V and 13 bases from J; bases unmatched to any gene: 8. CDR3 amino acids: CASSIDDRGFTF. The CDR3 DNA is TGTGCCAGCAGTATAGATGACAGGGGGTTCACCTTC.

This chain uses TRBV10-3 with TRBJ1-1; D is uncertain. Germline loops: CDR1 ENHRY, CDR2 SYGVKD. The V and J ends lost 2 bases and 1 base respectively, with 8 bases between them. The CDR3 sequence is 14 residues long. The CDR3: CAISETDPNTEAFF. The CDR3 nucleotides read TGTGCCATCAGTGAGACAGACCCGAACACTGAAGCTTTCTTT.

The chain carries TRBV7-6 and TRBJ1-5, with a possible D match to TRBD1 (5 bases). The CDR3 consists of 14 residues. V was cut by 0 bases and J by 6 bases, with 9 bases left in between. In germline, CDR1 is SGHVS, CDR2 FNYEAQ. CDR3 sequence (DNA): TGTGCCAGCAGCTTAGCGTCAGGGACTCAGCCCCAGCATTTT. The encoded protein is CASSLASGTQPQHF.

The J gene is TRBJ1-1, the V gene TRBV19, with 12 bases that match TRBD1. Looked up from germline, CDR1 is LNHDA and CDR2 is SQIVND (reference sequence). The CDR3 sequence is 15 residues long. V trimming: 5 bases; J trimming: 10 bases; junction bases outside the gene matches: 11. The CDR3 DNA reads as TGTGCCAGTAGTGTTCGACCGGGACAGGGGGCTGCAGCTTTCTTT. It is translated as CASSVRPGQGAAAFF.

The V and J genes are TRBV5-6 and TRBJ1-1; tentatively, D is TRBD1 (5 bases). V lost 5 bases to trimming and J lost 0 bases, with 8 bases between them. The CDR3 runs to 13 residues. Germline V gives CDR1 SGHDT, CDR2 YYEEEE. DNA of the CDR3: TGTGCCAGCAGGGGACCTCTGAACACTGAAGCTTTCTTT. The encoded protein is CASRGPLNTEAFF.

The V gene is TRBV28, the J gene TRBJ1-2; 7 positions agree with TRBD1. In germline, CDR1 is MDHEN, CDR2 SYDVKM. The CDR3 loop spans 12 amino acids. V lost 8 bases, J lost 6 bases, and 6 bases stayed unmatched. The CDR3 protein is CASVTGADGYTF. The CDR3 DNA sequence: TGTGCCAGCGTAACAGGGGCGGATGGCTACACCTTC.

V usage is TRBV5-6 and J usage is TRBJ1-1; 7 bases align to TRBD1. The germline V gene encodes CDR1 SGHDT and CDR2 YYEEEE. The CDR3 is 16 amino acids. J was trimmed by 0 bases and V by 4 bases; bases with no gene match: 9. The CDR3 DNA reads TGTGCCAGCAGCCCCGGATCCGGGACAGTGAACACTGAAGCTTTCTTT. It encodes CASSPGSGTVNTEAFF.

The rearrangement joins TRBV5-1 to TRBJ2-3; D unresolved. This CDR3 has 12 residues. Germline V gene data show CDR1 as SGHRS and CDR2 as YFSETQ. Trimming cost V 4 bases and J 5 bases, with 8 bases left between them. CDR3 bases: TGCGCCAGCAGCCTGGTTGGAGATACGCAGTATTTT. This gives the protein CASSLVGDTQYF.

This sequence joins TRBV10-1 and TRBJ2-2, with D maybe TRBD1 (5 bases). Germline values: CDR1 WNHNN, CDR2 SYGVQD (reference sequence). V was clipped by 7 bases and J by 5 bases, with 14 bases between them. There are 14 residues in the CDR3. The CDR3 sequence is CASKGDLLTGELFF. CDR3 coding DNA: TGCGCCAGCAAAGGGGATTTGTTGACCGGGGAGCTGTTTTTT.

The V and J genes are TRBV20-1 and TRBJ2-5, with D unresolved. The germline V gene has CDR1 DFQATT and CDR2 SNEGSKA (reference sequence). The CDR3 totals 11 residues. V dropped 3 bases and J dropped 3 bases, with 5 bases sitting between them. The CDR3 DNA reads TGCAGTGCTAGGGGAAAAGAGACCCAGTACTTC. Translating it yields CSARGKETQYF.

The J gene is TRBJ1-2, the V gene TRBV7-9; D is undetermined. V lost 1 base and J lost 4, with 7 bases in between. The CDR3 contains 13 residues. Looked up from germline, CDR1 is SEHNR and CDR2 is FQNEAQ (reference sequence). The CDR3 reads CASSLGSAYGYTF. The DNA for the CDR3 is TGTGCCAGCAGCTTAGGGTCCGCCTATGGCTACACCTTC.

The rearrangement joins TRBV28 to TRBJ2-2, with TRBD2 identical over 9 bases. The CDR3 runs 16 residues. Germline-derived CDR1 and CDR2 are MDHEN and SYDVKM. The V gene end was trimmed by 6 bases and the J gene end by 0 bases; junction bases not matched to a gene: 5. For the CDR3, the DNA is TGTGCCAGCAGCCGAGCGGGGGGATCGAACACCGGGGAGCTGTTTTTT. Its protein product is CASSRAGGSNTGELFF.

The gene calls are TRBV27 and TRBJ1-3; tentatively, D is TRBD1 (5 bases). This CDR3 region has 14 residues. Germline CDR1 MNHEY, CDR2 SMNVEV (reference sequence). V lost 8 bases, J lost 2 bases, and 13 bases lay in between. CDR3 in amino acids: CASRSVGAGNTIYF. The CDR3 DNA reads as TGTGCCAGCCGATCCGTGGGGGCTGGAAACACCATATATTTT.

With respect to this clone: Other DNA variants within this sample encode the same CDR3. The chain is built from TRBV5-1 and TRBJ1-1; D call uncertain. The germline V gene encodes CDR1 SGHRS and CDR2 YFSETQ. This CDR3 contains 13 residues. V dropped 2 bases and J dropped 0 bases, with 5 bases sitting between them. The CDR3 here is CASSLGMNTEAFF. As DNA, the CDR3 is TGCGCCAGCAGCTTAGGAATGAACACTGAAGCTTTCTTT.

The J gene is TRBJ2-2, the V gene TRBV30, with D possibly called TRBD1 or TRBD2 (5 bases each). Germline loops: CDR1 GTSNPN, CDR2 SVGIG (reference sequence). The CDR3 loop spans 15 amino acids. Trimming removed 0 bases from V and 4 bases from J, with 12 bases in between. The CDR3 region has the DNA TGTGCCTGGAGTGTAGCCGGGGACGCCACCGGGGAGCTGTTTTTT. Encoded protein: CAWSVAGDATGELFF. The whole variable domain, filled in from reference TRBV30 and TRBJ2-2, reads SQTIHQWPATLVQPVGSPLSLECTVEGTSNPNLYWYRQAAGRGLQLLFYSVGIGQISSEVPQNLSASRPQDRQFILSSKKLLLSDSGFYLCAWSVAGDATGELFFGEGSRLTVL.

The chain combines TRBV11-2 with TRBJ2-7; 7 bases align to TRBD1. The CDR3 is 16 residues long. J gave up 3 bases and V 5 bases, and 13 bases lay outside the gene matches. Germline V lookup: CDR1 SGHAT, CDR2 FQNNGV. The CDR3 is CASSPPLIGDSYEQYF. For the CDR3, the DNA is TGTGCCAGCAGCCCCCCCCTAATAGGGGACAGCTACGAGCAGTACTTC.

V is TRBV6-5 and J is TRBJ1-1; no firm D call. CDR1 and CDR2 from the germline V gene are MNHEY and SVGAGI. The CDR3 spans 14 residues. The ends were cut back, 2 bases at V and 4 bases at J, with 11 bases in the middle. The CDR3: CASSYRRGRTEAFF. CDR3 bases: TGTGCCAGCAGTTACCGTCGGGGTCGCACTGAAGCTTTCTTT.

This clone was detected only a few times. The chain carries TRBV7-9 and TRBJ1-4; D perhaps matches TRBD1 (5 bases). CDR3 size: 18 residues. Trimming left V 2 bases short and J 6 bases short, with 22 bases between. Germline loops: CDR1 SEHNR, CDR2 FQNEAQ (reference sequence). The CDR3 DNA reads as TGTGCCAGCAGCTTAAAAATGACAGTAGGCCTCGGTCATGAAAAACTGTTTTTT. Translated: CASSLKMTVGLGHEKLFF.

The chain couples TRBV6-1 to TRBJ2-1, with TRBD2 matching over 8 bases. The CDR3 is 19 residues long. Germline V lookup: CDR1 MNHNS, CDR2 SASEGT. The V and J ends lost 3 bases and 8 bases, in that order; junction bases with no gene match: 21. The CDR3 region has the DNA TGTGCCAGCAGTGAGAGCGGGACGGGGGGGCAACCCTGGGGCGATGAGCAGTTCTTC. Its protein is CASSESGTGGQPWGDEQFF.

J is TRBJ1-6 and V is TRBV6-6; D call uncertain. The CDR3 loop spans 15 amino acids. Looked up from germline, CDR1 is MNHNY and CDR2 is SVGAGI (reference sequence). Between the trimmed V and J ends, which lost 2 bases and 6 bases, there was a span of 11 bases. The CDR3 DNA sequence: TGTGCCAGCAGTTACGAGACGGAACGTAATTCACCCCTCCACTTT. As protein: CASSYETERNSPLHF.

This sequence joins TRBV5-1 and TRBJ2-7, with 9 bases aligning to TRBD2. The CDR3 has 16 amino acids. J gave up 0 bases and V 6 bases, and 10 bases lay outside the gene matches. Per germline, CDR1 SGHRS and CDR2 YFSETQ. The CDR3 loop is CASTGGGGGASYEQYF. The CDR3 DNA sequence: TGCGCCAGCACCGGAGGGGGCGGGGGGGCCTCCTACGAGCAGTACTTC.

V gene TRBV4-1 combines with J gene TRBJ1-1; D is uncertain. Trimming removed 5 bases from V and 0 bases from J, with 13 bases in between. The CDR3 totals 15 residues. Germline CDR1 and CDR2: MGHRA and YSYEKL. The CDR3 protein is CASSTREGLNTEAFF. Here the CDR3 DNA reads TGCGCCAGCAGCACAAGAGAGGGTTTGAACACTGAAGCTTTCTTT.

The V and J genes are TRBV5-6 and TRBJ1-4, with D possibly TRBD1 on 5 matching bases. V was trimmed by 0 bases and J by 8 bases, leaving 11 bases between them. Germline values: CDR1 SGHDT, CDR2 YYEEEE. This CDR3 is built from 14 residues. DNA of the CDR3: TGTGCCAGCAGCTTGGGACCGGGACGAGAAAAACTGTTTTTT. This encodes CASSLGPGREKLFF.

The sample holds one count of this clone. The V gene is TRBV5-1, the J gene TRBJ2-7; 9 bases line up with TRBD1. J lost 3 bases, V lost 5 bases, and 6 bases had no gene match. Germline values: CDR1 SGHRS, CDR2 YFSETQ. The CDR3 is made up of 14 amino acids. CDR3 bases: TGCGCCAGCAGTGGGGGACAGGGATTCTACGAGCAGTACTTC. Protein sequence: CASSGGQGFYEQYF.

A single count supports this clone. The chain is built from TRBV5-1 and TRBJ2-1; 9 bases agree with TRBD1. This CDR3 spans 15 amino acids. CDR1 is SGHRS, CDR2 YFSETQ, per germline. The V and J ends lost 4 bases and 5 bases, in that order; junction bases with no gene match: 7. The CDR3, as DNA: TGCGCCAGCAGCCCACAGGGGGCACCCAACAATGAGCAGTTCTTC. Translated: CASSPQGAPNNEQFF. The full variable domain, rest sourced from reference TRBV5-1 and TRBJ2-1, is KAGVTQTPRYLIKTRGQQVTLSCSPISGHRSVSWYQQTPGQGLQFLFEYFSETQRNKGNFPGRFSGRQFSNSRSEMNVSTLELGDSALYLCASSPQGAPNNEQFFGPGTRLTVL.

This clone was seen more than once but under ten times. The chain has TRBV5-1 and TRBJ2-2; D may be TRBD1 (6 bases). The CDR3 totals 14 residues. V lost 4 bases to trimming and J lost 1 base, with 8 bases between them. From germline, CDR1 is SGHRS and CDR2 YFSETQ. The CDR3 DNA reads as TGCGCCAGCAGCCCGACAGGGAACACCGGGGAGCTGTTTTTT. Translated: CASSPTGNTGELFF.

CDR3 bases: TGCGCCAGCAGCATGACAGGGGTGAACACTGAAGCTTTCTTT. This encodes CASSMTGVNTEAFF. The V and J genes are TRBV5-1 and TRBJ1-1; TRBD1 agrees at 8 bases. V dropped 4 bases and J dropped 0; count of bases not matched to a gene: 2. CDR3 size: 14 residues. From germline, CDR1 is SGHRS and CDR2 YFSETQ.

CDR3 DNA: TGTGCCAGCAGCCAAGGCGGGAAAATAGGGGAGCAGTACTTC. This codes for CASSQGGKIGEQYF. V usage is TRBV14 and J usage is TRBJ2-7; D possibly corresponds to TRBD2 (6 bases). The CDR3 is 14 amino acids. Germline V CDR1 and CDR2: SGHDN, FVKESK. Trimming stripped 1 base from V and 7 bases from J, with 14 bases between.

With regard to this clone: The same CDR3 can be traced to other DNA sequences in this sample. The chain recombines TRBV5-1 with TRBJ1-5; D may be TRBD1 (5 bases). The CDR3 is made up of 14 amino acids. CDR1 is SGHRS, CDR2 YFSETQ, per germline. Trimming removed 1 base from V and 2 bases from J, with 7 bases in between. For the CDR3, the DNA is TGCGCCAGCAGCTTGCAGGGAGGCAATCAGCCCCAGCATTTT. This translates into CASSLQGGNQPQHF.

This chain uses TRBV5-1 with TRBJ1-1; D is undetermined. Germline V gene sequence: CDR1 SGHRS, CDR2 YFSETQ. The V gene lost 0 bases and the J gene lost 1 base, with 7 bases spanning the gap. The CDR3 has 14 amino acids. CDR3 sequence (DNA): TGCGCCAGCAGCTTGGATTCAGCGAACACTGAAGCTTTCTTT. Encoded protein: CASSLDSANTEAFF.